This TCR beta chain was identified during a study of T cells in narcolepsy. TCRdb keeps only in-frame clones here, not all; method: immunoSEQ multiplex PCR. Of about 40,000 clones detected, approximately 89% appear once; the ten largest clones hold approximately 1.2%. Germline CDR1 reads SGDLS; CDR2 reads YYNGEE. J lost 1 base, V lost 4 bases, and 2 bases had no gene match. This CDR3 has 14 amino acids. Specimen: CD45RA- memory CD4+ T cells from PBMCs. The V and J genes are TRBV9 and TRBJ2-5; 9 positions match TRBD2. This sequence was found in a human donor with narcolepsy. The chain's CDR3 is CASSRTSVQETQYF. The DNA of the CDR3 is TGTGCCAGCAGCAGGACTAGCGTCCAAGAGACCCAGTACTTC. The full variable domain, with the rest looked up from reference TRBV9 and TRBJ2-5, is DSGVTQTPKHLITATGQRVTLRCSPRSGDLSVYWYQQSLDQGLQFLIQYYNGEERAKGNILERFSAQQFPDLHSELNLSSLELGDSALYFCASSRTSVQETQYFGPGTRLLVL.